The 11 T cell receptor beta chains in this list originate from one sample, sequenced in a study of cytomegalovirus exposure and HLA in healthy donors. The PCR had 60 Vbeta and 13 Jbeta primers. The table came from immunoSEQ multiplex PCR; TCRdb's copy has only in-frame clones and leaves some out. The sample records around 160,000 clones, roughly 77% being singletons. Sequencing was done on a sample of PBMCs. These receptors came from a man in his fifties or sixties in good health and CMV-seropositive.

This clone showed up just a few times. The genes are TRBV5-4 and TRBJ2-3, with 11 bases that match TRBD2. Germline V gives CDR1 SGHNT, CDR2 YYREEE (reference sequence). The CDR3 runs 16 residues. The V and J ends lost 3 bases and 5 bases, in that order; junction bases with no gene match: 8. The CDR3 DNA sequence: TGTGCCAGCAGCTCCAGACTAGCGGGGCAGGGAGATACGCAGTATTTT. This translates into CASSSRLAGQGDTQYF.

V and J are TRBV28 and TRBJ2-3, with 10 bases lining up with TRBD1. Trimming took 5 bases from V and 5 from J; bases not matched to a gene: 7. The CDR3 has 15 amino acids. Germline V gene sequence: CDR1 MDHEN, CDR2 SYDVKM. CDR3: CASSVPGQGLDTQYF. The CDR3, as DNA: TGTGCCAGCAGTGTGCCGGGACAGGGGTTAGATACGCAGTATTTT.

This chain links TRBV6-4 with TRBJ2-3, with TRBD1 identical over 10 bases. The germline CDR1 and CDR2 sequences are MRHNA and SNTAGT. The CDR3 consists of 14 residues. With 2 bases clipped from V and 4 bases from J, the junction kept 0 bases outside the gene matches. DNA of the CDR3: TGTGCCAGCAGTGACGGACAGGGGGCAGATACGCAGTATTTT. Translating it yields CASSDGQGADTQYF.

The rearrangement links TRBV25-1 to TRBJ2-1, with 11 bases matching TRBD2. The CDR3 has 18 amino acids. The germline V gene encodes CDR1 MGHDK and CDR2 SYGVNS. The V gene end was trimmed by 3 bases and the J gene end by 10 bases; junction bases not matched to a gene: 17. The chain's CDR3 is CASSDRASGGPGSNEQFF. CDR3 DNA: TGTGCCAGCAGTGATAGGGCTAGCGGGGGGCCGGGTTCAAACGAGCAGTTCTTC.

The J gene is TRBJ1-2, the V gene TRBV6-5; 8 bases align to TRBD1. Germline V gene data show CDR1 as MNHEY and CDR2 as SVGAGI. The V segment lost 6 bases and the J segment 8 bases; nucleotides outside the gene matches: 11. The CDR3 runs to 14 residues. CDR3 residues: CASSLNGQGRGYTF. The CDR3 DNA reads TGTGCCAGCAGCTTAAACGGACAGGGAAGAGGCTACACCTTC.

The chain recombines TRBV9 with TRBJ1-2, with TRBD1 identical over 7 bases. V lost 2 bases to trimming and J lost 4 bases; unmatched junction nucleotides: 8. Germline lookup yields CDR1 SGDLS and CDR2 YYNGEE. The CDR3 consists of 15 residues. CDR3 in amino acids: CASSVEGTDTYGYTF. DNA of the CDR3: TGTGCCAGCAGCGTGGAGGGGACAGACACCTATGGCTACACCTTC.

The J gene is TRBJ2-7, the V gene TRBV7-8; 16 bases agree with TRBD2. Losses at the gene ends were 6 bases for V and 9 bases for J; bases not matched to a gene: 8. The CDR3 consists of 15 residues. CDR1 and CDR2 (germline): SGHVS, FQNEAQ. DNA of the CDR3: TGTGCCAGCAGGAACGTCGGGACTAGCGGGGGGGTGCAGTACTTC. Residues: CASRNVGTSGGVQYF.

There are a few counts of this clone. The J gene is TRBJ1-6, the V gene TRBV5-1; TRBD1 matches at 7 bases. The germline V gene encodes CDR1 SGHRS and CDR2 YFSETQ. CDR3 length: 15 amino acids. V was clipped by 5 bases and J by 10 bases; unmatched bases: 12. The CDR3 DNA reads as TGCGCCAGCAGTTTTGGGACAGCTACCGAGTCACCCCTCCACTTT. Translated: CASSFGTATESPLHF.

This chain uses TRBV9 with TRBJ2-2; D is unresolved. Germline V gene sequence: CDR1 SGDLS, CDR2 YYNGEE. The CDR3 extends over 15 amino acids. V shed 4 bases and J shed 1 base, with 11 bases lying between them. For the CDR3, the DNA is TGTGCCAGCAGCCTACGACTTTTGAACACCGGGGAGCTGTTTTTT. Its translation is CASSLRLLNTGELFF.

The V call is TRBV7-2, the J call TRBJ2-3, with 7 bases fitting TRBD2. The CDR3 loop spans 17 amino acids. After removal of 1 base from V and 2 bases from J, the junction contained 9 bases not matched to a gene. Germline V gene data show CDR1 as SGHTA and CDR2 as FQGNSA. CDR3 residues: CASSLGAAGSNTDTQYF. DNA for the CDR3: TGTGCCAGCAGCTTAGGCGCAGCGGGGAGCAACACAGATACGCAGTATTTT.

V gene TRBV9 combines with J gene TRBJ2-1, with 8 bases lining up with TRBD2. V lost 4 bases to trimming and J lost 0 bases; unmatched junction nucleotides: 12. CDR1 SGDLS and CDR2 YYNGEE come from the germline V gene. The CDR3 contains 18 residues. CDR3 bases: TGTGCCAGCAGCTCGCCACTTCTCGGGGGGGTCTCCTACAATGAGCAGTTCTTC. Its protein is CASSSPLLGGVSYNEQFF.